These T cell receptor beta chains were read from a single sample in a study of blood T cell repertoires in COVID-19. Here immunoSEQ multiplex PCR was the method, and the copy in TCRdb shows in-frame clones only, minus some. The sample holds fewer than 80,000 clones; roughly 90% are singletons and the top ten take around 5.3%. Specimen: peripheral blood. The receptors derive from a man between 50 and 59 years old with acute or convalescent COVID-19. Both conserved end residues are part of each CDR3. Each record gives: CDR3 length, V gene, clone size, J gene, D gene, CDR3 DNA, CDR3 protein. The D gene is left open where the match is weak. Clone size, where shown, is once, few, many, or a class for clones that have expanded.

cdr3_length: 17; v_call: TRBV2; clone_size: NA; j_call: TRBJ2-1; d_call: NA; cdr3_nt: TGTGCCAGCAGTGGAGCCCCGACTTCCAATCGTCGCGGTGAGCAGTTCTTC; cdr3_aa: CASSGAPTSNRRGEQFF
cdr3_length: 15; v_call: TRBV3-1/TRBV3-2; clone_size: NA; j_call: TRBJ1-2; d_call: NA; cdr3_nt: TGTGCCAGCAGCCAAGATCAAAGTGTCGGCGGGGCTGCCACCTTC; cdr3_aa: CASSQDQSVGGAATF
cdr3_length: 13; v_call: TRBV6-5; clone_size: NA; j_call: TRBJ1-1; d_call: TRBD1; cdr3_nt: TGTGCCAGCAGACCCACAGGGGTGAGTGAGGCTTTCTTT; cdr3_aa: CASRPTGVSEAFF
cdr3_length: 15; v_call: TRBV5-6; clone_size: NA; j_call: TRBJ2-7; d_call: TRBD2; cdr3_nt: TGTGCCAGCAGCTTGGGTAGCGGGAGCTCCTACGAGCAGTACTTC; cdr3_aa: CASSLGSGSSYEQYF
cdr3_length: 13; v_call: TRBV15; clone_size: NA; j_call: TRBJ2-2; d_call: NA; cdr3_nt: TGTGCCACCAGCCACCTTGCAGACGGGGAGCTGTTTTTT; cdr3_aa: CATSHLADGELFF
cdr3_length: 14; v_call: TRBV9; clone_size: NA; j_call: TRBJ1-6; d_call: TRBD1; cdr3_nt: TGTGCCAGCAGCGTAGCCACAGGGGATTCACCCCTCCACTTT; cdr3_aa: CASSVATGDSPLHF
cdr3_length: 15; v_call: TRBV18; clone_size: NA; j_call: TRBJ2-7; d_call: NA; cdr3_nt: TGTGCCAGCTCACAATACACCGGGACTGAATACGAGCAGTACTTC; cdr3_aa: CASSQYTGTEYEQYF
cdr3_length: 13; v_call: TRBV10-1; clone_size: few; j_call: TRBJ2-1; d_call: NA; cdr3_nt: TGCGCCAGCACCGGATCGGGGGTTAATGAGCAGTTCTTC; cdr3_aa: CASTGSGVNEQFF
cdr3_length: 16; v_call: TRBV18; clone_size: NA; j_call: TRBJ2-2; d_call: TRBD2; cdr3_nt: TGTGCCAGCTCACCAGGACTAGTGGGGAACACCGGGGAGCTGTTTTTT; cdr3_aa: CASSPGLVGNTGELFF
cdr3_length: 14; v_call: TRBV27; clone_size: NA; j_call: TRBJ1-5; d_call: TRBD1; cdr3_nt: TGTGCCAGCAGACAACAGGGGGGTAATCAGCCCCAGCATTTT; cdr3_aa: CASRQQGGNQPQHF
cdr3_length: 13; v_call: TRBV27; clone_size: NA; j_call: TRBJ1-5; d_call: NA; cdr3_nt: TGTGCCAGCAGAGCGGCAGGCAATCAGCCCCAGCATTTT; cdr3_aa: CASRAAGNQPQHF
cdr3_length: 16; v_call: TRBV7-2; clone_size: NA; j_call: TRBJ1-4; d_call: NA; cdr3_nt: TGTGCCAGCAGCTTAGTGGGGCAGGCAACTAATGAAAAACTGTTTTTT; cdr3_aa: CASSLVGQATNEKLFF
cdr3_length: 17; v_call: TRBV24-1; clone_size: NA; j_call: TRBJ1-5; d_call: TRBD1; cdr3_nt: TGTGCCACCAGTGATCACCCCAGGACAGGCAGCAATCAGCCCCAGCATTTT; cdr3_aa: CATSDHPRTGSNQPQHF
cdr3_length: 14; v_call: TRBV18; clone_size: NA; j_call: TRBJ1-5; d_call: NA; cdr3_nt: TGTGCCAGCAACGGAGGAGGCAGCAATCAGCCCCAGCATTTT; cdr3_aa: CASNGGGSNQPQHF
cdr3_length: 11; v_call: TRBV24-1; clone_size: NA; j_call: TRBJ2-7; d_call: NA; cdr3_nt: TGTGCCACCTCACACCGGAGCGAGCAGTACTTC; cdr3_aa: CATSHRSEQYF
cdr3_length: 15; v_call: TRBV7-9; clone_size: NA; j_call: TRBJ2-1; d_call: NA; cdr3_nt: TGTGCCAGCAGCTACCCGACTAGTGGGTCCGATGAGCAGTTCTTC; cdr3_aa: CASSYPTSGSDEQFF
cdr3_length: 15; v_call: TRBV7-2; clone_size: NA; j_call: TRBJ1-2; d_call: TRBD1; cdr3_nt: TGTGCCAGCAGCACAACGACAGGGGGCTTCTATGGCTACACCTTC; cdr3_aa: CASSTTTGGFYGYTF
cdr3_length: 16; v_call: TRBV5-8; clone_size: once; j_call: TRBJ2-5; d_call: TRBD2; cdr3_nt: TGTGCCAGCAGCGAAGGGACTAGCGGTGAAGTAGAGACCCAGTACTTC; cdr3_aa: CASSEGTSGEVETQYF
cdr3_length: 16; v_call: TRBV7-2; clone_size: NA; j_call: TRBJ2-1; d_call: NA; cdr3_nt: TGTGCCAGCAGCTTCGGCACCAGGATCTCCTACAATGAGCAGTTCTTC; cdr3_aa: CASSFGTRISYNEQFF
cdr3_length: 14; v_call: TRBV7-9; clone_size: NA; j_call: TRBJ1-1; d_call: NA; cdr3_nt: TGTGCCAGCAGCTTAGCGGCGGGGGGTACTGAAGCTTTCTTT; cdr3_aa: CASSLAAGGTEAFF
cdr3_length: 13; v_call: TRBV10-3; clone_size: NA; j_call: TRBJ1-5; d_call: NA; cdr3_nt: TGTGCCATCAGTGAGGGAGGAGGGCAGCCCCAGCATTTT; cdr3_aa: CAISEGGGQPQHF
cdr3_length: 12; v_call: TRBV10-2; clone_size: NA; j_call: TRBJ1-2; d_call: NA; cdr3_nt: TGCGCCAGTACCCCAGGAATGTATGGCTACACCTTC; cdr3_aa: CASTPGMYGYTF
cdr3_length: 14; v_call: TRBV24-1; clone_size: NA; j_call: TRBJ1-1; d_call: TRBD1; cdr3_nt: TGTGCCACCACCCCTGGCCAGGGGGCAACTGAAGCTTTCTTT; cdr3_aa: CATTPGQGATEAFF
cdr3_length: 11; v_call: TRBV6-6; clone_size: few; j_call: TRBJ2-1; d_call: NA; cdr3_nt: TGTGCCAGCAGTTTGAGGAATGAGCAGTTCTTC; cdr3_aa: CASSLRNEQFF
cdr3_length: 16; v_call: TRBV5-1; clone_size: once; j_call: TRBJ2-5; d_call: TRBD2; cdr3_nt: TGCGCCAGCAGCTGGCTAGCGGGAGGCCCCGCGGAGACCCAGTACTTC; cdr3_aa: CASSWLAGGPAETQYF
cdr3_length: 15; v_call: TRBV2; clone_size: NA; j_call: TRBJ2-4; d_call: NA; cdr3_nt: TGTGCCGGAAGTCCGACATTGCTAGCCAAAAACATTCAGTACTTC; cdr3_aa: CAGSPTLLAKNIQYF
cdr3_length: 17; v_call: TRBV19; clone_size: NA; j_call: TRBJ1-2; d_call: TRBD1; cdr3_nt: TGTGCCAGTAGTATAGCCGGGACAGGGGGTTCTTTGAATGGCTACACCTTC; cdr3_aa: CASSIAGTGGSLNGYTF
cdr3_length: 15; v_call: TRBV10-1; clone_size: NA; j_call: TRBJ2-4; d_call: TRBD2; cdr3_nt: TGCGCCAGCAGTGAGAGGACTAGCGGGAGTTACATTCAGTACTTC; cdr3_aa: CASSERTSGSYIQYF
cdr3_length: 17; v_call: TRBV4-2; clone_size: NA; j_call: TRBJ2-1; d_call: TRBD2; cdr3_nt: TGTGCCAGCAGCCAAGCCGCCGGACTAGCGGGATACAATGAGCAGTTCTTC; cdr3_aa: CASSQAAGLAGYNEQFF
cdr3_length: 16; v_call: TRBV6-7; clone_size: NA; j_call: TRBJ1-1; d_call: TRBD1; cdr3_nt: TGTGCCAGCATTCCGACAGGGGCGGGATCCAACACTGAAGCTTTCTTT; cdr3_aa: CASIPTGAGSNTEAFF
cdr3_length: 13; v_call: TRBV7-2; clone_size: NA; j_call: TRBJ2-1; d_call: NA; cdr3_nt: TGTGCCAGCAGCTCTAGCGCACGCTATGAGCAGTTCTTC; cdr3_aa: CASSSSARYEQFF
cdr3_length: 16; v_call: TRBV5-1; clone_size: NA; j_call: TRBJ2-3; d_call: TRBD2; cdr3_nt: TGCGCCAGCAGCTCCCGTGGCGGGGGGTACACAGATACGCAGTATTTT; cdr3_aa: CASSSRGGGYTDTQYF
cdr3_length: 13; v_call: TRBV10-3; clone_size: few; j_call: TRBJ1-2; d_call: TRBD1; cdr3_nt: TGTGCCAACTCGGGACAGGGAGACTATGGCTACACCTTC; cdr3_aa: CANSGQGDYGYTF
cdr3_length: 16; v_call: TRBV27; clone_size: NA; j_call: TRBJ1-6; d_call: NA; cdr3_nt: TGTGCCAGCAGTTTTTTGACAGCCGGCTATAATTCACCCCTCCACTTT; cdr3_aa: CASSFLTAGYNSPLHF
cdr3_length: 17; v_call: TRBV6-1; clone_size: NA; j_call: TRBJ2-2; d_call: TRBD1; cdr3_nt: TGTGCCAGCAGTGAGCCCTCAGGGGGCTCGAACACCGGGGAGCTGTTTTTT; cdr3_aa: CASSEPSGGSNTGELFF
cdr3_length: 13; v_call: TRBV19; clone_size: NA; j_call: TRBJ2-7; d_call: TRBD2; cdr3_nt: TGTGCCAGTGGGGAGGGACTGACCTACGAGCAGTACTTC; cdr3_aa: CASGEGLTYEQYF
cdr3_length: 15; v_call: TRBV27; clone_size: NA; j_call: TRBJ1-2; d_call: TRBD1; cdr3_nt: TGTGCCAGCAGTTTGAGGGACAGGGGAATATTTGGCTACACCTTC; cdr3_aa: CASSLRDRGIFGYTF